This TCR beta chain was observed in a study of T cells after posttransplantation cyclophosphamide. Profiled with immunoSEQ multiplex PCR; TCRdb holds only in-frame clones, not every one. Listed for the sample are 37,000 or so clones, none seen a single time. The germline V gene has CDR1 SGHVS and CDR2 FNYEAQ. This CDR3 comprises 17 residues. With 5 bases removed from V and 0 bases from J, the gap between germline ends came to 14 bases. The table lists this clone with many counts. Its antigen is unidentified. Findings and limits, study-wide: Skin or GI-infiltrating T cells shared few TRB sequences with blood.

This receptor was identified in a man aged 30-40 years in good health and a related stem cell transplant donor. The source material was PBMCs. The chain joins TRBV7-6 to TRBJ1-6; perhaps TRBD1 as D (6 bases). The CDR3 loop reads CASSLDRMSSYNSPLHF. The CDR3 DNA sequence: TGTGCCAGCAGCCTAGACAGGATGAGCTCCTATAATTCACCCCTCCACTTT.